This TCR beta chain is drawn from a study of T cells in Graves' hyperthyroidism and ophthalmopathy. Study outcomes and limitations: Model predictions of ophthalmopathy came a median about 6.3 months before onset.

The authors took PBMCs from 8 to 10 ml fresh peripheral blood. About this clonotype itself: Its specificity is unknown.

Researchers took RNA transcripts and amplified the TCR beta CDR3 regions from them. An initial round of RT-PCR targeting the TCR CDR3 relied on the HTBI primer set. TCRdb reanalysed the multiplex PCR reads using MiXCR and keeps one entry per CDR3 protein. The data show about 280,000 distinct CDR3 sequences, less than 30% seen once. Specimen: blood. This receptor was taken from a man aged 40-55 years with Graves' hyperthyroidism that later progressed to Graves' ophthalmopathy.

CDR3 nucleotide sequence: TGTGCCAGCAGAGAGCCACTGGACGCGACAAAGGGGGAGACCCAGTACTTC. It is translated as CASREPLDATKGETQYF. The chain employs TRBV28 and TRBJ2-5; perhaps TRBD1 as D (5 bases). From germline, CDR1 is MDHEN and CDR2 SYDVKM. The CDR3 has 17 residues. Trimming took off 6 bases at V and 5 bases at J, with 25 bases between the two ends. Full variable domain (remainder filled in from reference TRBV28 and TRBJ2-5): DVKVTQSSRYLVKRTGEKVFLECVQDMDHENMFWYRQDPGLGLRLIYFSYDVKMKEKGDIPEGYSVSREKKERFSLILESASTNQTSMYLCASREPLDATKGETQYFGPGTRLLVL.